This T cell receptor beta chain comes out of a study of PD-L1 blockade in urothelial cancer. The method was immunoSEQ multiplex PCR; TCRdb's version includes in-frame clones alone and lacks a portion of them. The data contain 100,000 to 150,000 clones, 86% of them singletons. Time point in this sample: peripheral blood 6 weeks after treatment start. Each patient supplied 1 to 8 pretreatment and on-treatment samples. The receptor comes from a man over 45 with urothelial cancer. The specimen was PBMCs, collected around atezolizumab (anti-PD-L1) treatment.

The CDR3 coding sequence is TGTGCCAGCAGCTTGGGCGGGAGTACCTACGAGCAGTACTTC. It yields the protein CASSLGGSTYEQYF. The rearrangement uses TRBV5-4 and TRBJ2-7, with 7 bases matching TRBD2. Germline-derived CDR1 and CDR2 are SGHNT and YYREEE (reference sequence). V was pared by 0 bases and J by 2 bases, with 2 bases of the junction left unmatched. The CDR3 has 14 residues.